This T cell receptor beta chain stems from a study of T-cell memory formation after mild COVID-19 (dated by TCRdb to the early 2020s). Regarding the complete study: TCR sequence clusters from the two donors were largely donor specific. T-cell clones expanding and contracting after mild COVID-19 in two donors were tracked by longitudinal TCRalpha and TCRbeta repertoire sequencing. The cohort was made up of two young adult volunteers, one female and one male, who were previously healthy.

This clonotype has a count of ten or more. It has no known antigen specificity. Qualities for individual bases were not recorded, and no much larger clone is one base off. This sample was sequenced with an Illumina NovaSeq 6000. Using 5'RACE with constant-segment primers, TCRalpha and TCRbeta cDNA libraries were constructed, with sample barcodes and unique molecular identifiers added in the process. Trizol reagent was used to extract RNA from every sample. Amplification of the libraries took two PCR steps, and the second step added a second sample barcode plus Illumina TruSeq adapters. Libraries were sequenced on an Illumina NovaSeq with 2 x 150 bp paired-end reads. As for the authors' bioinformatics: With migec v1.2.7, reads were demultiplexed and then collapsed into UMI-guided consensus sequences. With mixcr v2.1.11, UMI consensuses were aligned to TRA and TRB V and J templates and assembled into clonotypes. Expanded or contracted clonotypes were those called significant by both edgeR and NoisET, with noise models trained on biological replicates. For edgeR calls, the thresholds were a false discovery rate-adjusted p below 0.01 and a log2 fold-change of 1. As an exploratory analysis of dynamics, max-normalized trajectories of the 1000 most abundant clonotypes were examined by PCA with hierarchical clustering. Separately sequenced CD4+ and CD8+ repertoires were used to assign a CD4 or CD8 phenotype to each responding clone. Using fastp at Q25 and MiXCR, TCRdb reprocessed the public reads and kept productive beta chains. Here each entry gathers all rows of one CDR3 protein and keeps the most common genes and DNA. Clone size and V and J calls follow TCRdb, not the original study. The sample records around 300,000 distinct CDR3 sequences, 8% to 10% of which are singletons. Around a fifth of the sample comes from the top ten.

Beyond this particular receptor, the publication reports: From day 15 to 85, contracting clones showed balanced CD4/CD8 phenotypes, whereas a second wave of clones that expanded from day 15 to 37 leaned towards CD4+. Contracting CD4+ clones appeared mostly in the CM and EM memory subsets, whereas CD8+ clones were enriched in EMRA. The study covered only a couple of mild cases, and larger cohorts including severe cases with pre-infection samples were considered necessary. Some responding clones were detected in pre-infection memory, which suggested that pre-existing cross-reactive memory T cells had joined the SARS-CoV-2 response. The second-wave clones that peaked on day 37 were not confirmed to be SARS-CoV-2 specific.

The cysteine opens and the phenylalanine closes a CDR3 of 16 amino acids. The only DNA kept is the CDR3, 48 bases in frame from the first base. V and J are trimmed by 4 bases and 4 bases, and the gene matches miss 10 bases of the junction. The germline V gene specifies SGHRS as CDR1 and YFSETQ as CDR2. Ficoll-Paque density gradient centrifugation was used to isolate PBMCs. Sequencing was done on a sample of PBMCs or a T cell subset sorted from them (not recorded which). The chain is assembled from TRBV5-1 and TRBJ2-2, with 7 bases matching TRBD1. The receptor was derived from a man aged 18-30 years who had mild COVID-19 (a few samples of this study predate the infection). The sample titles of this study are shuffled in the database, so cell type and time point are left out; the donor was told from shared clones. The CDR3 reads CASSPPERGPTGELFF. At the DNA level, the sequence is TGCGCCAGCAGCCCCCCTGAGAGGGGGCCCACCGGGGAGCTGTTTTTT.